The clone carrying this T cell receptor beta chain was observed a handful of times. Its antigen is still unknown. Assembly of TCR beta libraries relied on iRepertoire HTBI primers together with Arm-PCR of CDR3 regions. TCRdb reprocessed the multiplex PCR reads with MiXCR, giving one entry per CDR3 protein. The table records approximately 440,000 distinct CDR3 sequences, around 15% of them present only once. Germline lookup yields CDR1 DFQATT and CDR2 SNEGSKA (reference sequence). V was clipped by 4 bases and J by 5 bases; unmatched bases: 20. The CDR3 length is 17 residues. This sample was included in a study of regulatory T cells in long-lasting Graves disease. Findings and caveats of the study: Blood alone, not thyroid tissue, was studied.

Described time point: newly diagnosed GD, antithyroid drugs for less than 3 months. Extracted PBMC RNA gave rise to the TCR library. This sample was also put to use in a study of T cells in Graves' hyperthyroidism and ophthalmopathy.

Material: peripheral blood mononuclear cells (PBMCs), obtained at new diagnosis, from a patient treated with antithyroid drugs. This clonotype was sampled from a man in his forties or fifties with Graves disease. The rearrangement uses TRBV20-1 and TRBJ2-7, with 7 bases aligning to TRBD2. Here the CDR3 reads CSAKAGDKGFWVDEQYF. As DNA, the CDR3 is TGCAGTGCTAAGGCGGGAGACAAGGGGTTTTGGGTGGACGAGCAGTACTTC.